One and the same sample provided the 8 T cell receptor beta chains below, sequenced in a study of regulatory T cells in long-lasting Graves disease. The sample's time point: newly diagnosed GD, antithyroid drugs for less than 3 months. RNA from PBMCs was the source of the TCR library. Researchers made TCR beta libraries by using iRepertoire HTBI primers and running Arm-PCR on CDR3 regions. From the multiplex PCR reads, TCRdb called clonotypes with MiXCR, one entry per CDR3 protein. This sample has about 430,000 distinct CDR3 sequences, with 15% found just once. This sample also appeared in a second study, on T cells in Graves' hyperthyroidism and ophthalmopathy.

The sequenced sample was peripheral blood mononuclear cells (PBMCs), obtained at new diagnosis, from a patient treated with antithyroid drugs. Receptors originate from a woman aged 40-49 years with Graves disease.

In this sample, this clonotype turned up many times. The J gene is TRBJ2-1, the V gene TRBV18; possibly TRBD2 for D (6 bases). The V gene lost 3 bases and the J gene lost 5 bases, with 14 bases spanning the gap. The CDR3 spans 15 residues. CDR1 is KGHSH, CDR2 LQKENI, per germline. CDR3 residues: CASSPAGKRDNEQFF. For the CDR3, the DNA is TGTGCCAGCTCACCCGCGGGGAAGCGGGACAATGAGCAGTTCTTC.

In DNA, the CDR3 is TGCGCCAGCAGTCTGGAGTTAGGAATTGGCTACGAGCAGTACTTC. This encodes CASSLELGIGYEQYF. The chain links TRBV5-1 to TRBJ2-7; no clear D gene. With 5 bases removed from V and 3 bases from J, the gap between germline ends came to 18 bases. Germline V CDR1 and CDR2: SGHRS, YFSETQ. The length of the CDR3 is 15 residues.

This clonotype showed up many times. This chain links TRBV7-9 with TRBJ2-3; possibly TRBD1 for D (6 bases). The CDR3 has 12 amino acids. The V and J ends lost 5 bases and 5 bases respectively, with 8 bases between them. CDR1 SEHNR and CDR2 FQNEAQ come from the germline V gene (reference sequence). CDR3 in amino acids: CASSAQGDTQYF. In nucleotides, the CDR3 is TGTGCCAGCAGCGCACAGGGAGATACGCAGTATTTT.

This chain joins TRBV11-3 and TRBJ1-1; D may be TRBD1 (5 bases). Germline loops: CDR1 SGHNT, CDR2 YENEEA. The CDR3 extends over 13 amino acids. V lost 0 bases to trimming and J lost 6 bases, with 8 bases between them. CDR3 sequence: CASSLDPGAEAFF. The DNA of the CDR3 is TGTGCCAGCAGCTTAGATCCGGGGGCTGAAGCTTTCTTT.

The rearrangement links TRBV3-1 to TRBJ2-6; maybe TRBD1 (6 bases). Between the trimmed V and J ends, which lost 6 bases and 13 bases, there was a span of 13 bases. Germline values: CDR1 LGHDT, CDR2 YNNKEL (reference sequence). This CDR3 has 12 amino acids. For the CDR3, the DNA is TGTGCCAGCAGTCGGACAGAGTGGGTCCTGACTTTC. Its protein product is CASSRTEWVLTF. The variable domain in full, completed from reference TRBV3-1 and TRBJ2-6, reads DTAVSQTPKYLVTQMGNDKSIKCEQNLGHDTMYWYKQDSKKFLKIMFSYNNKELIINETVPNRFSPKSPDKAHLNLHINSLELGDSAVYFCASSRTEWVLTFGAGSRLTVL.

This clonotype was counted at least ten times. The CDR3 loop reads CSARDRQGVDYGYTF. In DNA form, the CDR3 reads TGCAGTGCTAGAGATCGACAGGGCGTCGACTATGGCTACACCTTC. This chain links TRBV20-1 with TRBJ1-2; 7 bases are a match to TRBD1. The CDR3 is made up of 15 amino acids. Unmatched junction bases numbered 7, after V lost 0 bases and J lost 3 bases. The germline CDR1 and CDR2 sequences are DFQATT and SNEGSKA (reference sequence).

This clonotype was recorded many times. This CDR3 is CASSYEGPYEQYF. The CDR3 DNA reads TGTGCCAGCAGTTACGAGGGGCCCTACGAGCAGTACTTC. This chain uses TRBV12-3 or TRBV12-4 with TRBJ2-7; D may be TRBD1 or TRBD2 (5 bases each). Trimming stripped 4 bases from V and 2 bases from J, with 9 bases between. This CDR3 contains 13 residues.

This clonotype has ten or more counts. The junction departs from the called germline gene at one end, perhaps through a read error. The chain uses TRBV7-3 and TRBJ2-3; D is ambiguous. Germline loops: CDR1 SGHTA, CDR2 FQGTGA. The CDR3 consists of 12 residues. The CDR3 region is CASSLNPDTQYF. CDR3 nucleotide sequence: TGTGCCAGCAGTTTAAACCCAGATACGCAGTATTTT.